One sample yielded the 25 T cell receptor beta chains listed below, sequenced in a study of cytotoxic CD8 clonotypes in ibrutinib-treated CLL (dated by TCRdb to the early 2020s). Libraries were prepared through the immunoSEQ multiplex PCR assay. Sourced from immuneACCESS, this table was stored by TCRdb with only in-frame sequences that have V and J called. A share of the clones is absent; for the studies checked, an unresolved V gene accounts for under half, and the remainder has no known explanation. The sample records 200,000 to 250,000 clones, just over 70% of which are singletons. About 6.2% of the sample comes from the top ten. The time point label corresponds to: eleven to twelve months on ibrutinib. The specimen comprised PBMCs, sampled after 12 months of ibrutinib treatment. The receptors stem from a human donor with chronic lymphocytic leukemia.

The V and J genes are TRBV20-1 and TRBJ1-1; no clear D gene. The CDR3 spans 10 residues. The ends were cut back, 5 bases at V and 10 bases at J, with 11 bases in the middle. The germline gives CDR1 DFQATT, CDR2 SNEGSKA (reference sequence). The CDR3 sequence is CSARGYIAFF. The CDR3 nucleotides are TGCAGTGCTCGGGGATATATAGCTTTCTTT.

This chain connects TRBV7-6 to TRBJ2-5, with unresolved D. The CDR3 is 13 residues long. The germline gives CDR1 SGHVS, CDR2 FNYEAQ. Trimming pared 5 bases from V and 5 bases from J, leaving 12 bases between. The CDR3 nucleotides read TGTGCCAGCAGCCCCACGGCGGTTGAGACCCAGTACTTC. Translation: CASSPTAVETQYF.

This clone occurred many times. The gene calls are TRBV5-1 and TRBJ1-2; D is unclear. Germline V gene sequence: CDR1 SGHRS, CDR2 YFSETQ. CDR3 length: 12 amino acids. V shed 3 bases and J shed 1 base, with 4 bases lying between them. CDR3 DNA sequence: TGCGCCAGCAGCTGGTATAACTATGGCTACACCTTC. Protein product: CASSWYNYGYTF. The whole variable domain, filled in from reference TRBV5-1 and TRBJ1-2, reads KAGVTQTPRYLIKTRGQQVTLSCSPISGHRSVSWYQQTPGQGLQFLFEYFSETQRNKGNFPGRFSGRQFSNSRSEMNVSTLELGDSALYLCASSWYNYGYTFGSGTRLTVV.

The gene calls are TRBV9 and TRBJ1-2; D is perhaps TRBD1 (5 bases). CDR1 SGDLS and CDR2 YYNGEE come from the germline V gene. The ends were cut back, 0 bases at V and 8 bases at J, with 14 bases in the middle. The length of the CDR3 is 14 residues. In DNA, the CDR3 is TGTGCCAGCAGCGTAGCCCTGACAGAGGTGGGCTACACCTTC. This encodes CASSVALTEVGYTF.

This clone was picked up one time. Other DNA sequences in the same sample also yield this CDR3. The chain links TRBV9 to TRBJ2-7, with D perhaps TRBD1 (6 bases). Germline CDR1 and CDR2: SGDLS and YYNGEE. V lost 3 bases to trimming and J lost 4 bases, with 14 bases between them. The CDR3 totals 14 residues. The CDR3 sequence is CASSAAGTSYEQYF. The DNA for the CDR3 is TGTGCCAGCAGCGCCGCCGGGACATCGTACGAGCAGTACTTC.

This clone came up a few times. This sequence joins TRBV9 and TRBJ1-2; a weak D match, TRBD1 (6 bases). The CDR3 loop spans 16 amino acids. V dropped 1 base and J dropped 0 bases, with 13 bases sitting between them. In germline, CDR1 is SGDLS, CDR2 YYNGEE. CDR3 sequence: CASSVFGDTTNYGYTF. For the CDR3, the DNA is TGTGCCAGCAGCGTATTCGGGGACACAACTAACTATGGCTACACCTTC. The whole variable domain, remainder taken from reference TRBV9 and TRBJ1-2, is DSGVTQTPKHLITATGQRVTLRCSPRSGDLSVYWYQQSLDQGLQFLIQYYNGEERAKGNILERFSAQQFPDLHSELNLSSLELGDSALYFCASSVFGDTTNYGYTFGSGTRLTVV.

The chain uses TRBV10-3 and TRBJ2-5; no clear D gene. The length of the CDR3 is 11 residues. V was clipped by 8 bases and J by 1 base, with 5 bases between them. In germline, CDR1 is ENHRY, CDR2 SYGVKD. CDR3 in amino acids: CAIGIQETQYF. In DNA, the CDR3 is TGTGCCATCGGGATCCAAGAGACCCAGTACTTC.

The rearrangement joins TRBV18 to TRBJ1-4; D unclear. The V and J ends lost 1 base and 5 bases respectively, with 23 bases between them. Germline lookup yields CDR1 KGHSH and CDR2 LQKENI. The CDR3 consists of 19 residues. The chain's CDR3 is CASSPLPLLGSSLNEKLFF. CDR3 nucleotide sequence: TGTGCCAGCTCACCACTCCCACTCCTTGGGAGCAGTTTAAATGAAAAACTGTTTTTT. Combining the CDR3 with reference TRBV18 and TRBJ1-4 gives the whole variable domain NAGVMQNPRHLVRRRGQEARLRCSPMKGHSHVYWYRQLPEEGLKFMVYLQKENIIDESGMPKERFSAEFPKEGPSILRIQQVVRGDSAAYFCASSPLPLLGSSLNEKLFFGSGTQLSVL.

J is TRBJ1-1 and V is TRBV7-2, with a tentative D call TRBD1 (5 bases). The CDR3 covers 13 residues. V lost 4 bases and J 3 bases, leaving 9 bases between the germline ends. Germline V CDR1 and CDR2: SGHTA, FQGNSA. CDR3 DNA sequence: TGTGCCAGCAGCTGGCAGGGCTACACTGAAGCTTTCTTT. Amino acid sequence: CASSWQGYTEAFF.

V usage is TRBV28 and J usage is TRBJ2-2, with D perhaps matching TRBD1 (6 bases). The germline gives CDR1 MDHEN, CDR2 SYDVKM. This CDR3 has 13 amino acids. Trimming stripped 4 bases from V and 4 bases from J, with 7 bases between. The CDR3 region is CASSSRGTGELFF. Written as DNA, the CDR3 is TGTGCCAGCAGTTCCAGGGGCACCGGGGAGCTGTTTTTT.

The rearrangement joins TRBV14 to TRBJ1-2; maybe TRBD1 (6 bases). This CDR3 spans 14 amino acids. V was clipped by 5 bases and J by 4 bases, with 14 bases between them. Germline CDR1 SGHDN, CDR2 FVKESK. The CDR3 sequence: CASSKGGSGYGYTF. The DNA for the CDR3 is TGTGCCAGCAGCAAAGGGGGTTCGGGCTATGGCTACACCTTC.

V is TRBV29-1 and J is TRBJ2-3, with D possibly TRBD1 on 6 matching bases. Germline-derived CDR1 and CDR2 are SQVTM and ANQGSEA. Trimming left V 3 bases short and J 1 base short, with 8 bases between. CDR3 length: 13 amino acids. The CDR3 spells CSVDAGGTDTQYF. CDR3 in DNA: TGCAGCGTTGATGCAGGGGGCACAGATACGCAGTATTTT.

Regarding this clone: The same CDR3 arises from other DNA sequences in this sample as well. CDR3 DNA sequence: TGCGCCAGCAGCTTGGGGCAGTCCAGCACAGATACGCAGTATTTT. It codes for CASSLGQSSTDTQYF. This sequence joins TRBV5-1 and TRBJ2-3; D is undetermined. Germline V gene lookup returns CDR1 SGHRS and CDR2 YFSETQ. V lost 0 bases and J lost 0, with 8 bases in between. The CDR3 runs to 15 residues.

Written as DNA, the CDR3 is TGCGCCAGCAGCCCTACAACTAATCTGAACACTGAAGCTTTCTTT. Its protein product is CASSPTTNLNTEAFF. The V and J genes are TRBV5-1 and TRBJ1-1; D not resolved. This CDR3 comprises 15 residues. Germline V gives CDR1 SGHRS, CDR2 YFSETQ. Trimming shortened V by 4 bases and J by 0 bases, and 13 bases separated the two germline ends. The whole variable domain, remainder taken from reference TRBV5-1 and TRBJ1-1, is KAGVTQTPRYLIKTRGQQVTLSCSPISGHRSVSWYQQTPGQGLQFLFEYFSETQRNKGNFPGRFSGRQFSNSRSEMNVSTLELGDSALYLCASSPTTNLNTEAFFGQGTRLTVV.

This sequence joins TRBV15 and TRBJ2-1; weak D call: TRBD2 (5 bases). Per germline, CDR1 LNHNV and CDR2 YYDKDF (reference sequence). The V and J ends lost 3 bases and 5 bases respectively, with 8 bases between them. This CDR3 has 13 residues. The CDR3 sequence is CATSSGLNNEQFF. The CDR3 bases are TGTGCCACCAGCAGCGGACTTAACAATGAGCAGTTCTTC.

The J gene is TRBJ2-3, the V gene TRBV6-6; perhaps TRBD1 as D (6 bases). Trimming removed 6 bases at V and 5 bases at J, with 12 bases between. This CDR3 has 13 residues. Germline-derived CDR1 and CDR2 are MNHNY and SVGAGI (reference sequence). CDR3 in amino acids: CASRSQGGDTQYF. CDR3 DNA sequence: TGTGCCAGCAGGTCACAGGGTGGAGATACGCAGTATTTT.

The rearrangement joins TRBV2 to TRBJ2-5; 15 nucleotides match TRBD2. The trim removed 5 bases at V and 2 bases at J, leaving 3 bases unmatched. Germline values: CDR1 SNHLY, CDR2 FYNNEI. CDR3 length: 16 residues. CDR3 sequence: CASSLGTSGGQETQYF. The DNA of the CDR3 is TGTGCCAGCAGTCTCGGGACTAGCGGGGGGCAAGAGACCCAGTACTTC.

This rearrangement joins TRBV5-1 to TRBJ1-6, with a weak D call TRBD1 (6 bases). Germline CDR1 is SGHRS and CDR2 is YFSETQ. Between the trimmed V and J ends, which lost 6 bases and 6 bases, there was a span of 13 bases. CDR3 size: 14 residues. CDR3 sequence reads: CASKFGQTNSPLHF. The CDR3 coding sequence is TGCGCCAGCAAATTTGGACAGACTAATTCACCCCTCCACTTT.

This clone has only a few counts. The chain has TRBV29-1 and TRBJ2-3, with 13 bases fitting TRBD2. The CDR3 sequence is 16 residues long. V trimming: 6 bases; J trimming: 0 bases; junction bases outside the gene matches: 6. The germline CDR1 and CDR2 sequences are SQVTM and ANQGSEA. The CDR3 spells CSVTKTSGRSTDTQYF. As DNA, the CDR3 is TGCAGCGTAACCAAGACTAGCGGGAGGAGCACAGATACGCAGTATTTT.

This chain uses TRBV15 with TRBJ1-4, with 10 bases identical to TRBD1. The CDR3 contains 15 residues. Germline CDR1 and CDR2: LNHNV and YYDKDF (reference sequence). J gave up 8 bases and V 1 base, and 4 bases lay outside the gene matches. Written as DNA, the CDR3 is TGTGCCACCAGCAGAGCGGGGACAGGGGAGGAAAAACTGTTTTTT. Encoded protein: CATSRAGTGEEKLFF.

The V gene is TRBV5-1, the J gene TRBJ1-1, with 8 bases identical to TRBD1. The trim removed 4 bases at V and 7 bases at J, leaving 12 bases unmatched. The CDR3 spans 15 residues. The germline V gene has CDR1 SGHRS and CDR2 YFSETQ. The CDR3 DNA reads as TGCGCCAGCAGCACCCAATCAGGGGGCAAAGTTGAAGCTTTCTTT. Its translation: CASSTQSGGKVEAFF.

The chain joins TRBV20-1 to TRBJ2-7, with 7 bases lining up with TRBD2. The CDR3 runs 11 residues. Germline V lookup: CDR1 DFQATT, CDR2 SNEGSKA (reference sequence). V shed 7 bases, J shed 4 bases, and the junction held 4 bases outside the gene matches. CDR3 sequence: CSVAGGYEQYF. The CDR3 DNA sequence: TGCAGTGTAGCGGGCGGATACGAGCAGTACTTC.

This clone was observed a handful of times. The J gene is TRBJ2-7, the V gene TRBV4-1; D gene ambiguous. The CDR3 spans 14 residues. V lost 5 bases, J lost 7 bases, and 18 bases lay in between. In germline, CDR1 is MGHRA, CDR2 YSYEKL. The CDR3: CASSKTELEWEQYF. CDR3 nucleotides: TGCGCCAGCAGCAAAACAGAGCTCGAATGGGAGCAGTACTTC.

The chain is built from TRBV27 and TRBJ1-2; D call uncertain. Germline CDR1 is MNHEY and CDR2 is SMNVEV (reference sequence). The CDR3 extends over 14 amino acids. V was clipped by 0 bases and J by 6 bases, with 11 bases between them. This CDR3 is CASSLSGRDNGYTF. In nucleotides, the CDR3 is TGTGCCAGCAGTTTATCGGGAAGGGATAATGGCTACACCTTC.

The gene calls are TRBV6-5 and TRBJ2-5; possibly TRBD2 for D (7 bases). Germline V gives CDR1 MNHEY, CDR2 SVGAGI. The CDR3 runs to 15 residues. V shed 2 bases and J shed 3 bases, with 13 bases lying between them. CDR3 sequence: CASSYTGGLEETQYF. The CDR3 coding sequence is TGTGCCAGCAGTTACACCGGGGGGCTGGAAGAGACCCAGTACTTC.